A single sample gave rise to the 20 T cell receptor beta chains below, sequenced in a study of kidney transplant recipient with SARS-CoV-2 infection. MiXCR, applied by TCRdb to the reads, yields one record per CDR3 protein. There are under 300,000 distinct CDR3 sequences in the sample; 25% to 35% occur only once, and almost 7.5% lies in the top ten. The specimen was a blood sample, collected at baseline and on approximately day 120 from a kidney transplant recipient. Source of these receptors: a male patient aged 30 to 39 who had COVID-19 and was a kidney transplant recipient. Some T cells could come from the graft donor.

At least ten counts were recorded for this clonotype. V and J are TRBV11-3 and TRBJ2-2; possibly TRBD1 or TRBD2 for D (5 bases each). This CDR3 has 17 amino acids. The germline V gene has CDR1 SGHNT and CDR2 YENEEA. Trimming removed 10 bases from V and 5 bases from J, with 26 bases in between. The CDR3 DNA sequence: TGTGCCATTTCACCGGGACGGATGGCCCCGGGGACCGGGGAGCTGTTTTTT. Its protein is CAISPGRMAPGTGELFF.

This clonotype was seen at least ten times. Written as DNA, the CDR3 is TGTGCCAGCAGCCAAGCGCCCTACGAGCAGTACTTC. Translated: CASSQAPYEQYF. This rearrangement joins TRBV14 to TRBJ2-7; D uncertain. V was cut by 1 base and J by 2 bases, with 3 bases left in between. In germline, CDR1 is SGHDN, CDR2 FVKESK. The CDR3 has 12 amino acids.

The sample holds many counts of this clonotype. The chain employs TRBV30 and TRBJ2-1; maybe TRBD1 (5 bases). The CDR3 contains 14 residues. The V and J ends lost 7 bases and 2 bases respectively, with 15 bases between them. Germline V gene data show CDR1 as GTSNPN and CDR2 as SVGIG (reference sequence). CDR3 coding DNA: TGTGCCTCCTATTTGGTAGGGGCCTACAATGAGCAGTTCTTC. Translating gives CASYLVGAYNEQFF.

In its sample, this clonotype was seen many times. The chain carries TRBV10-1 and TRBJ1-1; D not certain. This CDR3 has 13 residues. In germline, CDR1 is WNHNN, CDR2 SYGVQD (reference sequence). Trimming cost V 1 base and J 8 bases, with 11 bases left between them. The chain's CDR3 is CASSEYLGTEAFF. The CDR3 nucleotides read TGCGCCAGCAGTGAGTATCTGGGTACGGAAGCTTTCTTT.

This clonotype came up many times. This chain links TRBV5-6 with TRBJ1-2; perhaps TRBD1 as D (6 bases). The V and J ends lost 5 bases and 6 bases respectively, with 20 bases between them. This CDR3 is 15 amino acids long. Germline CDR1 is SGHDT and CDR2 is YYEEEE. The CDR3 loop reads CASRRYTGLPDGYTF. DNA of the CDR3: TGTGCCAGCAGGAGATATACAGGGCTCCCCGATGGCTACACCTTC.

In the case of this clonotype: A much larger clone is a single base away; this may be a read error. The chain has TRBV15 and TRBJ1-5; D is uncertain. CDR1 and CDR2 from the germline V gene are LNHNV and YYDKDF (reference sequence). The CDR3 runs to 13 residues. In DNA, the CDR3 is TGTGCCACCAGCCCCCGCTACAATCAGCCCCAGCGTTTT. It translates to CATSPRYNQPQRF.

This clonotype was counted many times. The chain uses TRBV6-4 and TRBJ2-3; a possible D gene is TRBD1 (6 bases). CDR1 is MRHNA and CDR2 is SNTAGT in the germline V gene. The CDR3 has 14 amino acids. Trimming took 8 bases from V and 2 from J, leaving 14 bases between them. The CDR3 DNA sequence: TGTGCCAGCTATACAGGGATTAACACAGATACGCAGTATTTT. It is translated as CASYTGINTDTQYF.

For this clonotype: Since a much larger clone is just one base distant, this may be a read error. The rearrangement uses TRBV5-3 and TRBJ1-2; no definite D call. TRBV5-3 is designated an ORF whose function remains uncertain. V lost 6 bases and J 4 bases, leaving 22 bases between the germline ends. This CDR3 comprises 16 residues. The CDR3 nucleotides read TGTGCCAGAAAGAGGCAAGTGGTGAGAAAGACCTATGGCTACACCTTC. Translated, it gives CARKRQVVRKTYGYTF.

The sample holds many counts of this clonotype. This chain links TRBV7-9 with TRBJ2-3; 9 nucleotides agree with TRBD2. CDR1 is SEHNR, CDR2 FQNEAQ, per germline (reference sequence). Unmatched junction bases numbered 6, after V lost 1 base and J lost 4 bases. CDR3 length: 16 amino acids. The CDR3 loop reads CASSLGAGGPADTQYF. The CDR3 nucleotides are TGTGCCAGCAGCTTAGGTGCGGGAGGGCCAGCAGATACGCAGTATTTT.

About this clonotype: With a much larger clone just one base away, this may be a read error. J is TRBJ1-6 and V is TRBV11-2; tentative D call: TRBD1 (5 bases). CDR1 is SGHAT and CDR2 is FQNNGV in the germline V gene. The germline V and J ends were trimmed by 7 bases and 0 bases, with 13 bases remaining between them. CDR3 size: 16 residues. The CDR3 DNA follows: TGTGCCAGCAACTCACAGGAAAGCTCCTATAATTCACCCCTCCACTTT. Its protein product is CASNSQESSYNSPLHF.

The chain couples TRBV8-2 to TRBJ2-6. TRBV8-2 is noted as a pseudogene. CDR3 length: 17 amino acids. Here the CDR3 reads CGILFRITQSRANVLTF. CDR3 DNA sequence: TGTGGCATACTCTTTAGGATAACACAAAGTCGGGCCAACGTCCTGACTTTC.

This clonotype was observed at least ten times. The V gene is TRBV10-3, the J gene TRBJ1-6; D gene unclear. The V end was cut by 4 bases, the J end by 6 bases, with 7 bases between. Germline V gene lookup returns CDR1 ENHRY and CDR2 SYGVKD. This CDR3 contains 13 residues. The CDR3 DNA sequence: TGTGCCATCAGTGCTGACACTAATTCACCCCTCCACTTT. Its translation: CAISADTNSPLHF.

The chain has TRBV11-2 and TRBJ1-2; the D is unclear. Germline loops: CDR1 SGHAT, CDR2 FQNNGV. The CDR3 is made up of 17 amino acids. CDR3 coding DNA: TGTACTAGCAGCTGGCTTCAAACAAGCAGAAAGACCTATGGCTACACCTTC. This translates into CTSSWLQTSRKTYGYTF.

This clonotype was detected ten times or more. The V and J genes are TRBV9 and TRBJ2-1; no reliable D call. V was cut by 3 bases and J by 5 bases, with 24 bases left in between. There are 18 residues in the CDR3. Germline V CDR1 and CDR2: SGDLS, YYNGEE. The DNA for the CDR3 is TGTGCCAGCAGCGGCCCGGTGGCCGCGATGCTCTTCGACAATGAGCAGTTCTTC. It encodes CASSGPVAAMLFDNEQFF.

This clonotype was detected many times. The V gene is TRBV20-1, the J gene TRBJ1-2, with no clear D. CDR3 length equals 16 residues. Germline loops: CDR1 DFQATT, CDR2 SNEGSKA (reference sequence). V was cut by 5 bases and J by 4 bases, with 23 bases left in between. This CDR3 is CSADHRLFRKTYGYTF. The CDR3 DNA reads TGCAGTGCTGATCATAGGCTGTTTCGAAAGACCTATGGCTACACCTTC.

Many counts were recorded for this clonotype. The CDR3 DNA reads TGTGCCAGCAGTGACTCGGGGGGCAGTTCACCCCTCCACTTT. Its translation is CASSDSGGSSPLHF. V is TRBV6-4 and J is TRBJ1-6; tentative D call: TRBD1 (6 bases). Trimming left V 0 bases short and J 9 bases short, with 9 bases between. The CDR3 totals 14 residues. CDR1 is MRHNA and CDR2 is SNTAGT in the germline V gene.

Ten or more counts support this clonotype. V and J are TRBV27 and TRBJ2-4; D is undetermined. Germline lookup yields CDR1 MNHEY and CDR2 SMNVEV (reference sequence). Trimming removed 4 bases at V and 0 bases at J, with 7 bases between. The CDR3 covers 14 residues. CDR3: CASSSSIAKNIQYF. DNA of the CDR3: TGTGCCAGCAGTTCGTCGATAGCCAAAAACATTCAGTACTTC.

This clonotype came up many times. This chain uses TRBV16 with TRBJ1-2; D not resolved. V lost 5 bases to trimming and J lost 4 bases, with 23 bases between them. This CDR3 comprises 17 residues. Per germline, CDR1 KGHSY and CDR2 FQNENV. In DNA, the CDR3 is TGTGCCAGCAGCAGTCCGACGGTCGTTAGAAAGACCTATGGCTACACCTTC. Its protein product is CASSSPTVVRKTYGYTF.

This clonotype has only a few counts. Here the CDR3 DNA reads TGTGCCAGCAGTCATGCTAGAGAACTGGGAAAGACCTATGGCTACACCTTC. Translating gives CASSHARELGKTYGYTF. The rearrangement joins TRBV25-1 to TRBJ1-2; D is unclear. Germline CDR1 is MGHDK and CDR2 is SYGVNS. The CDR3 spans 17 residues. Trimming stripped 5 bases from V and 4 bases from J, with 23 bases between.

This clonotype was picked up many times. The chain links TRBV3-1 to TRBJ2-5, with unresolved D. There are 17 residues in the CDR3. The ends were cut back, 3 bases at V and 5 bases at J, with 22 bases in the middle. The germline gives CDR1 LGHDT, CDR2 YNNKEL (reference sequence). The CDR3 region has the DNA TGTGCCAGCAGCCATGATGGTCCCATTTCTTTCTCTGAGACCCAGTACTTC. It yields the protein CASSHDGPISFSETQYF.